These 8 T cell receptor beta chains were sequenced from one sample in a study of blood T cell repertoires in COVID-19. This table comes from immunoSEQ multiplex PCR, and its TCRdb copy is limited to in-frame clones, with some not included. Among 160,000 or so clones listed, 85% to 90% were seen once. Material: peripheral blood. The receptors were gathered from a woman in her sixties or seventies with acute or convalescent COVID-19.

The chain employs TRBV6-6 and TRBJ1-5; D is uncertain. CDR1 is MNHNY, CDR2 SVGAGI, per germline (reference sequence). This CDR3 has 15 amino acids. Trimming cost V 0 bases and J 1 base, with 7 bases left between them. The CDR3 region has the DNA TGTGCCAGCAGTTACTCGGTTCGGAGCAATCAGCCCCAGCATTTT. It translates to CASSYSVRSNQPQHF.

The chain employs TRBV28 and TRBJ2-3, with 11 bases that match TRBD2. Losses at the gene ends were 5 bases for V and 4 bases for J; bases not matched to a gene: 2. This CDR3 spans 14 amino acids. CDR1 and CDR2 (germline): MDHEN, SYDVKM. Here the CDR3 reads CASSTSGSADTQYF. The CDR3 region has the DNA TGTGCCAGCAGTACTAGCGGGAGTGCAGATACGCAGTATTTT.

The chain combines TRBV10-3 with TRBJ1-2; perhaps TRBD1 as D (6 bases). The length of the CDR3 is 12 residues. Germline V gene data show CDR1 as ENHRY and CDR2 as SYGVKD. Deletions cut 2 bases from V and 8 bases from J, with 9 bases between. Here the CDR3 DNA reads TGTGCCATCAGTGAGGCAGGGGACGGCTACACCTTC. Translation: CAISEAGDGYTF.

The CDR3 DNA sequence: TGTGCCAGCAGCCAGTTAGCTAGCTCCAGCTCCTACAATGAGCAGTTCTTC. It specifies CASSQLASSSSYNEQFF. V usage is TRBV7-9 and J usage is TRBJ2-1; TRBD2 is a possible D gene (5 bases). The germline CDR1 and CDR2 sequences are SEHNR and FQNEAQ (reference sequence). V gave up 5 bases and J gave up 0 bases, with 17 bases separating them. The CDR3 has 17 amino acids.

The CDR3 region has the DNA TGTGCCAGCAGCCAAGACGGGACAGGCCAAGAGACCCAGTACTTC. It codes for CASSQDGTGQETQYF. The genes are TRBV14 and TRBJ2-5; 8 nucleotides align to TRBD1. The CDR3 sequence is 15 residues long. J lost 1 base, V lost 0 bases, and 1 base had no gene match. The germline CDR1 and CDR2 sequences are SGHDN and FVKESK.

Only one count was recorded for this clone. This sequence joins TRBV28 and TRBJ1-1, with D tentatively TRBD1 (6 bases). V was shortened by 6 bases and J by 6 bases, with 14 bases between the two germline ends. The germline V gene encodes CDR1 MDHEN and CDR2 SYDVKM. The CDR3 runs 13 residues. CDR3 in amino acids: CASSPPRTAEAFF. The CDR3 nucleotides read TGTGCCAGCAGCCCTCCGCGGACAGCTGAAGCTTTCTTT.

This clone appeared a single time. The chain recombines TRBV5-1 with TRBJ1-2; tentative D call: TRBD1 (6 bases). Germline V gene lookup returns CDR1 SGHRS and CDR2 YFSETQ. This CDR3 region has 14 residues. V lost 0 bases to trimming and J lost 1 base, with 7 bases between them. In DNA, the CDR3 is TGCGCCAGCAGCTTGGTAGGGGGTAACTATGGCTACACCTTC. This encodes CASSLVGGNYGYTF. The whole variable domain, filled in from reference TRBV5-1 and TRBJ1-2, reads KAGVTQTPRYLIKTRGQQVTLSCSPISGHRSVSWYQQTPGQGLQFLFEYFSETQRNKGNFPGRFSGRQFSNSRSEMNVSTLELGDSALYLCASSLVGGNYGYTFGSGTRLTVV.

The rearrangement joins TRBV11-3 to TRBJ2-2, with no clear D. The CDR3 contains 12 residues. With 1 base removed from V and 5 bases from J, the gap between germline ends came to 2 bases. Germline values: CDR1 SGHNT, CDR2 YENEEA. CDR3 in amino acids: CASSLATGELFF. Written as DNA, the CDR3 is TGTGCCAGCAGCTTAGCTACCGGGGAGCTGTTTTTT.